The 6 T cell receptor beta chains below were found in one sample sequenced in a study of Graves' ophthalmopathy and Graves' hyperthyroidism. RNA transcripts were the source from which TCR beta CDR3 regions were amplified. RT-PCR in the first round used HTBI primers; a second-round multiplex PCR followed. Via MiXCR, TCRdb re-called the multiplex PCR reads, giving one row per CDR3 protein. This sample has 200,000 to 300,000 distinct CDR3 sequences, with around 45% found just once. Sequenced input: peripheral blood. The receptors derive from an adult man with Graves' ophthalmopathy.

Note on this clonotype: The germline gene is not matched at one end of the junction; a read error may be the cause. The chain links TRBV5-1 to TRBJ2-7; D is ambiguous. Germline CDR1 SGHRS, CDR2 YFSETQ. CDR3 length: 12 residues. The CDR3 sequence: CASSDGAYEQSF. The DNA of the CDR3 is TGCGCCAGCAGCGATGGAGCCTACGAGCAGTCCTTC.

This clonotype was counted only a few times. CDR3: CASSLSVTAQREKLFF. CDR3 nucleotide sequence: TGTGCCAGCAGCTTAAGTGTGACCGCCCAGAGGGAAAAACTGTTTTTT. J is TRBJ1-4 and V is TRBV7-9; D ambiguous. This CDR3 region has 16 residues. Per the germline V gene, CDR1 is SEHNR and CDR2 is FQNEAQ (reference sequence). Trimming took off 2 bases at V and 8 bases at J, with 18 bases between the two ends.

This clonotype has only a few counts. The rearrangement links TRBV25-1 to TRBJ2-5, with a possible D match to TRBD2 (5 bases). Germline-derived CDR1 and CDR2 are MGHDK and SYGVNS. The CDR3 has 14 amino acids. The V end was cut by 1 base, the J end by 4 bases, with 10 bases between. The DNA for the CDR3 is TGTGCCAGCAGTGAATCGGCGGGTTTAGAGACCCAGTACTTC. Its translation is CASSESAGLETQYF.

This clonotype showed up just a few times. The CDR3 bases are TGTGCCACCAGTGATTTGCCGCGGGAGGGGGAAGAGACCCAGTACTTC. Protein: CATSDLPREGEETQYF. This sequence joins TRBV24-1 and TRBJ2-5; 9 bases map to TRBD2. This CDR3 has 16 residues. Germline V gene lookup returns CDR1 KGHDR and CDR2 SFDVKD. The J segment lost 3 bases and the V segment lost 0 bases, leaving 4 bases of the junction unmatched.

This clonotype was counted only a few times. V is TRBV7-9 and J is TRBJ1-1; 7 bases are shared with TRBD1. Germline V lookup: CDR1 SEHNR, CDR2 FQNEAQ (reference sequence). With 3 bases clipped from V and 2 bases from J, the junction kept 6 bases outside the gene matches. CDR3 length: 15 residues. CDR3: CASSFLTGANTEAFF. The CDR3 region has the DNA TGTGCCAGCAGCTTCCTTACAGGGGCTAACACTGAAGCTTTCTTT.

This clonotype was seen more than once but under ten times. CDR3 in DNA: TGCGCCAGCAGTGACTATCAAGAGACCCAGTACTTC. Translating it yields CASSDYQETQYF. The J gene is TRBJ2-5, the V gene TRBV5-1; tentative D call: TRBD2 (5 bases). CDR1 is SGHRS, CDR2 YFSETQ, per germline. This CDR3 has 12 amino acids. The V end was cut by 5 bases, the J end by 2 bases, with 7 bases between.